The clone carrying this TCR beta chain has just a few counts. TCRdb reprocessed the RT-PCR reads with MiXCR, giving one entry per CDR3 protein. The sample shows about 700,000 distinct CDR3 sequences, 13% to 15% of them seen only once. The CDR3 sequence is 15 residues long. Germline V gene sequence: CDR1 ENHRY, CDR2 SYGVKD. With V trimmed by 2 bases and J by 5 bases, 4 bases remained unmatched. The receptor comes from a female donor in good health, serving as a healthy control. This chain links TRBV10-3 with TRBJ2-1; 9 positions agree with TRBD2. Sequencing input: memory CD4+ T cells from blood. CDR3 amino acids: CAISERGGGDNEQFF. For the CDR3, the DNA is TGTGCCATCAGTGAGCGCGGGGGGGGGGACAATGAGCAGTTCTTC.